These T cell receptor beta chains were read from a single sample in a study of shared clonotypes between healthy human individuals. Libraries were prepared by immunoSEQ multiplex PCR; TCRdb keeps only in-frame clonotypes and omits some of them. The table includes over a million clones, 98% detected once. The sample consisted of naive CD4+ T cells sorted from blood. The receptors were sampled from a man aged 30-40 years in good health. CDR3s include the opening cysteine and the closing phenylalanine or tryptophan. A D gene is named only where the DNA matches it firmly. Clone size appears in some rows only: once, few, many, or a class for an expanded clone.

clone size,J gene,V gene,D gene,CDR3 protein,CDR3 DNA
NA,TRBJ2-5,TRBV2,NA,CASSGVGLAKETQYF,TGTGCCAGCAGTGGTGTAGGGCTAGCGAAAGAGACCCAGTACTTC
NA,TRBJ2-5,TRBV7-6,TRBD2,CASSTHNSGRAQETQYF,TGTGCCAGCAGCACCCACAATAGCGGGAGGGCCCAAGAGACCCAGTACTTC
NA,TRBJ1-3,TRBV18,NA,CASSETSGNTIYF,TGTGCCAGCTCAGAAACCTCTGGAAACACCATATATTTT
NA,TRBJ1-1,TRBV5-1,TRBD1,CASSLEDRGPTEAFF,TGCGCCAGCAGCTTGGAGGACAGGGGGCCCACTGAAGCTTTCTTT
NA,TRBJ2-7,TRBV14,TRBD2,CASSQGLAGKKSYEQYF,TGTGCCAGCAGCCAGGGACTAGCGGGGAAGAAAAGCTACGAGCAGTACTTC
NA,TRBJ2-2,TRBV7-3,TRBD2,CASSVLAGGTGELFF,TGTGCCAGCAGCGTACTAGCGGGAGGAACCGGGGAGCTGTTTTTT
NA,TRBJ1-2,TRBV6-6,NA,CASSYGREHGYTF,TGTGCCAGCAGTTACGGCAGGGAACATGGCTACACCTTC
NA,TRBJ2-2,TRBV28,TRBD1,CASSRNRGRVTGELFF,TGTGCCAGCAGCCGTAACAGGGGGCGAGTTACCGGGGAGCTGTTTTTT
NA,TRBJ1-1,TRBV9,NA,CASSVDWGNTEAFF,TGTGCCAGCAGCGTAGATTGGGGGAACACTGAAGCTTTCTTT
NA,TRBJ1-5,TRBV29-1,NA,CSAQKAGDQPQHF,TGCAGCGCTCAAAAGGCGGGGGATCAGCCCCAGCATTTT
NA,TRBJ2-3,TRBV7-9,TRBD1,CASSFGDRDTDTQYF,TGTGCCAGCAGCTTCGGGGACAGGGACACAGATACGCAGTATTTT
once,TRBJ2-3,TRBV5-4,TRBD2,CASNRPGGDTDTQYF,TGTGCCAGCAACCGGCCTGGGGGGGACACAGATACGCAGTATTTT
NA,TRBJ1-1,TRBV5-5,NA,CASSRPRVTEAFF,TGTGCCAGCAGCAGGCCCAGGGTCACTGAAGCTTTCTTT
NA,TRBJ2-1,TRBV5-1,NA,CASSEDLAVPDEQFF,TGCGCCAGCAGCGAGGACCTAGCCGTTCCTGATGAGCAGTTCTTC
NA,TRBJ1-1,TRBV9,NA,CASSVGYSSNTEAFF,TGTGCCAGCAGCGTAGGGTACAGCTCGAACACTGAAGCTTTCTTT
NA,TRBJ2-2,TRBV12-5,NA,CASGFFLGVQTGELFF,TGTGCTAGTGGTTTTTTTTTAGGGGTCCAAACCGGGGAGCTGTTTTTT
NA,TRBJ2-7,TRBV29-1,NA,CSVGESGTYEQYF,TGCAGCGTTGGCGAGTCGGGGACCTACGAGCAGTACTTC
NA,TRBJ1-3,TRBV9,NA,CASSATGVSGNTIYF,TGTGCCAGCAGCGCGACAGGTGTCTCTGGAAACACCATATATTTT
NA,TRBJ1-3,TRBV6-5,NA,CASSLGRGNTIYF,TGTGCCAGCAGTTTGGGTAGGGGAAACACCATATATTTT
NA,TRBJ2-3,TRBV28,NA,CASSPGDTQYF,TGTGCCAGCAGCCCGGGAGATACGCAGTATTTT
NA,TRBJ2-7,TRBV18,NA,CASSPPLVGHEQYF,TGTGCCAGCTCACCACCGTTAGTAGGTCACGAGCAGTACTTC
NA,TRBJ2-3,TRBV9,NA,CASSVGSSTDTQYF,TGTGCCAGCAGCGTAGGTTCAAGCACAGATACGCAGTATTTT
NA,TRBJ2-7,TRBV2,TRBD1,CASSGNRGPYNYEQYF,TGTGCCAGCAGTGGGAACAGGGGGCCATACAACTACGAGCAGTACTTC
NA,TRBJ2-1,TRBV18,TRBD2,CASSRGGPIDIYNEQFF,TGTGCCAGCTCCCGGGGGGGACCCATTGACATATACAATGAGCAGTTCTTC
NA,TRBJ1-5,TRBV18,NA,CASSPRGQPQHF,TGTGCCAGCTCACCTCGAGGTCAGCCCCAGCATTTT
NA,TRBJ2-7,TRBV4-1,NA,CASSQGGGLATYEQYF,TGCGCCAGCAGCCAAGGGGGGGGGCTAGCGACCTACGAGCAGTACTTC
NA,TRBJ1-2,TRBV7-9,NA,CASSVRASGNGYTF,TGTGCCAGCAGCGTGCGGGCGTCAGGGAATGGCTACACCTTC
NA,TRBJ2-7,TRBV29-1,NA,CSVEKGRYEQYF,TGCAGCGTTGAAAAGGGGCGATACGAGCAGTACTTC
NA,TRBJ1-3,TRBV30,NA,CAYSYGNTIYF,TGTGCCTACAGCTATGGAAACACCATATATTTT
NA,TRBJ2-7,TRBV9,NA,CASSVEVSSYEQYF,TGTGCCAGCAGCGTAGAAGTTAGCTCCTACGAGCAGTACTTC
NA,TRBJ2-5,TRBV6-5,TRBD2,CASSYGSSGSQETQYF,TGTGCCAGCAGTTACGGTAGTAGCGGGAGCCAAGAGACCCAGTACTTC
NA,TRBJ1-1,TRBV18,NA,CASSPSFGDMNTEAFF,TGTGCCAGCTCACCTTCCTTTGGCGATATGAACACTGAAGCTTTCTTT
NA,TRBJ2-7,TRBV7-9,NA,CASSLAHREQYF,TGTGCCAGCAGCTTAGCGCACCGGGAGCAGTACTTC
once,TRBJ2-3,TRBV2,TRBD1,CASSDRTGNTDTQYF,TGTGCCAGCAGTGACCGGACAGGGAACACAGATACGCAGTATTTT
NA,TRBJ2-1,TRBV29-1,NA,CSVIPNEQFF,TGCAGCGTGATACCGAATGAGCAGTTCTTC
NA,TRBJ2-1,TRBV28,NA,CASSPLGGLTYNEQFF,TGTGCCAGCAGTCCTCTAGGCGGGTTGACCTACAATGAGCAGTTCTTC
NA,TRBJ2-7,TRBV10-2,NA,CASSSPVIGSYEQYF,TGCGCCAGCAGTTCCCCCGTAATAGGGTCCTACGAGCAGTACTTC
NA,TRBJ2-3,TRBV15,TRBD2,CATSRALAASTDTQYF,TGTGCCACCAGCAGAGCACTAGCGGCTAGCACAGATACGCAGTATTTT
NA,TRBJ2-5,TRBV27,TRBD2,CASSFASGPTQTQYF,TGTGCCAGCAGTTTTGCTAGCGGTCCCACCCAGACCCAGTACTTC
NA,TRBJ1-4,TRBV28,NA,CASRVSGTPNPFF,TGTGCCAGCAGAGTATCCGGGACCCCTAATCCGTTTTTT
once,TRBJ2-1,TRBV28,TRBD2,CASSLNPAGSGNEQFF,TGTGCCAGCAGTTTAAACCCAGCGGGGAGCGGCAATGAGCAGTTCTTC
NA,TRBJ2-7,TRBV10-3,TRBD1,CAISERDRGLSEQYF,TGTGCCATCAGTGAGCGGGACAGGGGGTTGAGCGAGCAGTACTTC
once,TRBJ2-7,TRBV6-6,NA,CASSYGGAGNEQYF,TGTGCCAGCAGTTACGGGGGGGCAGGAAACGAGCAGTACTTC
NA,TRBJ2-5,TRBV5-4,NA,CASSLRGSGETQYF,TGTGCCAGCAGCTTGCGTGGGAGCGGAGAGACCCAGTACTTC
NA,TRBJ1-5,TRBV12-1,NA,CASSFGAIYSNQPQHF,TGTGCCAGCAGCTTTGGAGCCATCTATAGCAATCAGCCCCAGCATTTT
NA,TRBJ2-1,TRBV7-9,NA,CASSLVFEDEQFF,TGTGCCAGCAGCTTAGTATTCGAGGATGAGCAGTTCTTC
NA,TRBJ1-2,TRBV21-1,NA,CATNHPGVGYTF,TGTGCCACCAATCACCCCGGTGTGGGCTACACCTTC
NA,TRBJ2-7,TRBV9,NA,CASSVAASSYEQYF,TGTGCCAGCAGCGTAGCTGCAAGCTCCTACGAGCAGTACTTC
NA,TRBJ2-3,TRBV5-1,NA,CASSLLGAGTDTQYF,TGCGCCAGCAGCTTGTTGGGTGCAGGCACAGATACGCAGTATTTT
once,TRBJ2-7,TRBV18,NA,CASSPSLGGAYEQYF,TGTGCCAGCTCACCTTCACTCGGAGGAGCCTACGAGCAGTACTTC